Presented here are 6 T cell receptor beta chains from one specimen sequenced in a study of cytomegalovirus exposure and HLA in healthy donors. With 60 Vbeta and 13 Jbeta primers, the PCR was carried out. This table comes from immunoSEQ multiplex PCR, and its TCRdb copy is limited to in-frame clones, with some not included. Here the sample spans 110,000 to 150,000 clones, roughly 80% being singletons. The sequenced material came from PBMCs. The receptors come from a man aged 35 to 55 in good health and CMV-seropositive.

The J gene is TRBJ1-2, the V gene TRBV30; a weak D match, TRBD1 (5 bases). CDR3 size: 16 residues. Trimming took off 7 bases at V and 7 bases at J, with 28 bases between the two ends. Germline V lookup: CDR1 GTSNPN, CDR2 SVGIG (reference sequence). The CDR3 DNA sequence: TGTGCCTCCCAAACCGCAGGGTTCGAGAATAAAGGTGGCTACACCTTC. Protein product: CASQTAGFENKGGYTF.

V gene TRBV2 combines with J gene TRBJ2-3; D gene uncertain. CDR3 size: 12 residues. The germline V gene encodes CDR1 SNHLY and CDR2 FYNNEI. The V gene lost 7 bases and the J gene lost 2 bases, with 7 bases spanning the gap. The CDR3 bases are TGTGCCAGCAAGCAAAACACAGATACGCAGTATTTT. Translating gives CASKQNTDTQYF.

The J gene is TRBJ1-4, the V gene TRBV28; D uncertain. The CDR3 contains 13 residues. Germline V gene data show CDR1 as MDHEN and CDR2 as SYDVKM. Trimming took 8 bases from V and 8 from J, leaving 15 bases between them. The CDR3, as DNA: TGTGCCAGCGGGCGTCCACCAGGAGAAAAACTGTTTTTT. This encodes CASGRPPGEKLFF. Based on the CDR3 plus reference TRBV28 and TRBJ1-4, the full variable domain is DVKVTQSSRYLVKRTGEKVFLECVQDMDHENMFWYRQDPGLGLRLIYFSYDVKMKEKGDIPEGYSVSREKKERFSLILESASTNQTSMYLCASGRPPGEKLFFGSGTQLSVL.

The V and J genes are TRBV29-1 and TRBJ2-1; TRBD2 aligns across 10 bases. The trim removed 6 bases at V and 7 bases at J, leaving 9 bases unmatched. In germline, CDR1 is SQVTM, CDR2 ANQGSEA. The CDR3 extends over 14 amino acids. The CDR3 DNA follows: TGCAGCGTAACTCTAGCGGGAGTTACGAATGAGCAGTTCTTC. Its translation: CSVTLAGVTNEQFF.

V gene TRBV7-8 combines with J gene TRBJ2-1, with D maybe TRBD2 (5 bases). This CDR3 contains 17 residues. In germline, CDR1 is SGHVS, CDR2 FQNEAQ. With 9 bases removed from V and 1 base from J, the gap between germline ends came to 22 bases. CDR3 sequence: CASWTVPVATSYNEQFF. Here the CDR3 DNA reads TGTGCCAGTTGGACGGTACCCGTAGCGACTTCCTACAATGAGCAGTTCTTC.

The chain couples TRBV19 to TRBJ1-2; D may be TRBD1 (5 bases). The CDR3 runs to 17 residues. The germline gives CDR1 LNHDA, CDR2 SQIVND (reference sequence). V lost 1 base, J lost 4 bases, and 19 bases lay in between. The CDR3, as DNA: TGTGCCAGTAGTATAGTTCAGTCAGGGTCCTTCGGCTATGGCTACACCTTC. Encoded protein: CASSIVQSGSFGYGYTF.